Listed here are 18 T cell receptor beta chains from one sample, sequenced in a study of identical twins (dated by TCRdb to the mid-2010s). Library method: 5' RACE. Sequencing relied on an Illumina HiSeq 2000. TCRdb itself trimmed the public reads at Q25 with fastp, ran MiXCR and retained productive beta chains. Rows are unified per CDR3 protein, each entry keeping the most common DNA and genes. Within this sample are approximately 220,000 distinct CDR3 sequences, with 7.5% of them counted one time only. The ten top clones hold 1.5% to 2.5% of the sample. The data were also submitted as part of a second study, on yellow fever vaccine responses in identical twins.

Source material: memory (CD45RO+) T cells sorted from blood. Read against the paper, the sample's cell subset or site label means: CD45RO+ enriched T cells. The origin of the receptors is a woman in her late teens or twenties in good health.

This clonotype was detected a few times. This chain connects TRBV29-1 to TRBJ1-1, with TRBD1 matching over 10 bases. The CDR3 runs 15 residues. J was trimmed by 11 bases and V by 0 bases; bases with no gene match: 12. CDR1 and CDR2 from the germline V gene are SQVTM and ANQGSEA. CDR3 nucleotides: TGCAGCGTTGAAGAATTGGGACAGGGGCAAAGGGTGGCTTTCTTT. This translates into CSVEELGQGQRVAFF. Drawing the rest from reference TRBV29-1 and TRBJ1-1, the complete variable domain is SAVISQKPSRDICQRGTSLTIQCQVDSQVTMMFWYRQQPGQSLTLIATANQGSEATYESGFVIDKFPISRPNLTFSTLTVSNMSPEDSSIYLCSVEELGQGQRVAFFGQGTRLTVV.

This clonotype was counted between two and nine times. This chain connects TRBV3-1 to TRBJ2-1, with TRBD1 as a possible D gene (5 bases). The CDR3 consists of 16 residues. Looked up from germline, CDR1 is LGHDT and CDR2 is YNNKEL (reference sequence). Deletions cut 4 bases from V and 3 bases from J, with 16 bases between. CDR3 loop: CASSPQGSRNYNEQFF. CDR3 in DNA: TGTGCCAGCAGCCCCCAGGGTTCAAGGAACTACAATGAGCAGTTCTTC.

This clonotype was seen more than once but under ten times. The rearrangement uses TRBV4-2 and TRBJ2-2; weak D call: TRBD2 (7 bases). V was trimmed by 5 bases and J by 3 bases, leaving 16 bases between them. The CDR3 sequence is 16 residues long. CDR1 and CDR2 (germline): LGHNA, YNFKEQ. CDR3 residues: CASSIRGAGDTGELFF. The CDR3 DNA reads TGTGCCAGCAGCATCCGGGGGGCTGGGGACACCGGGGAGCTGTTTTTT.

This clonotype came up a few times. The DNA of the CDR3 is TGTGCCAGCAGCTTGGTCGCACGGGACTTCGTGGAGACCCAGTACTTC. Its translation is CASSLVARDFVETQYF. This chain connects TRBV5-6 to TRBJ2-5, with D possibly matching TRBD2 (6 bases). Germline V gene lookup returns CDR1 SGHDT and CDR2 YYEEEE. The CDR3 runs to 16 residues. Trimming cost V 0 bases and J 5 bases, with 17 bases left between them.

This clonotype showed up many times. The J gene is TRBJ2-5, the V gene TRBV20-1; perhaps D is TRBD1 or TRBD2 (5 bases each). Trimming cost V 8 bases and J 5 bases, with 18 bases left between them. From germline, CDR1 is DFQATT and CDR2 SNEGSKA (reference sequence). This CDR3 region has 13 residues. The CDR3 protein is CSSLYFEGETQYF. In DNA form, the CDR3 reads TGCAGTTCATTATATTTCGAGGGGGAGACCCAGTACTTC.

The rearrangement links TRBV10-3 to TRBJ2-5; 14 bases fit TRBD2. In germline, CDR1 is ENHRY, CDR2 SYGVKD. CDR3 size: 16 residues. V lost 6 bases, J lost 4 bases, and 7 bases stayed unmatched. The CDR3 region is CAIRAGTSGSGETQYF. CDR3 DNA sequence: TGTGCCATCAGAGCCGGGACTAGCGGGAGCGGAGAGACCCAGTACTTC.

CDR3 amino acids: CASSQEWGLGNEQFF. The CDR3 DNA follows: TGTGCCAGCAGCCAAGAATGGGGGCTAGGCAATGAGCAGTTCTTC. This chain joins TRBV4-2 and TRBJ2-1; possible D gene TRBD1, 6 bases. Germline values: CDR1 LGHNA, CDR2 YNFKEQ. Trimming removed 0 bases from V and 6 bases from J, with 12 bases in between. CDR3 length: 15 amino acids.

This clonotype was seen repeatedly, ten times or more. The chain links TRBV7-2 to TRBJ1-1; the D is unclear. This CDR3 has 14 residues. Germline V CDR1 and CDR2: SGHTA, FQGNSA. The V end was cut by 5 bases, the J end by 1 base, with 11 bases between. CDR3 coding DNA: TGTGCCAGCAGCCCGTCAGTGGGGAACACTGAAGCTTTCTTT. This translates into CASSPSVGNTEAFF. Full variable domain (rest looked up from reference TRBV7-2 and TRBJ1-1): GAGVSQSPSNKVTEKGKDVELRCDPISGHTALYWYRQSLGQGLEFLIYFQGNSAPDKSGLPSDRFSAERTGGSVSTLTIQRTQQEDSAVYLCASSPSVGNTEAFFGQGTRLTVV.

This clonotype was seen a handful of times. The chain couples TRBV20-1 to TRBJ2-3; D is unclear. CDR3 length: 11 amino acids. The germline gives CDR1 DFQATT, CDR2 SNEGSKA (reference sequence). V was shortened by 8 bases and J by 6 bases, with 12 bases between the two germline ends. The CDR3 DNA sequence: TGCAGTCAACTACCGAGGGATACGCAGTATTTT. Protein: CSQLPRDTQYF.

This clonotype was detected ten times or more. This chain links TRBV15 with TRBJ1-5; D is uncertain. Germline V CDR1 and CDR2: LNHNV, YYDKDF (reference sequence). This CDR3 is 14 amino acids long. V gave up 0 bases and J gave up 11 bases, with 14 bases separating them. The CDR3 DNA sequence: TGTGCCACCAGCAGAGACGGGTCTGGGGTGGCCCAGCATTTT. The encoded protein is CATSRDGSGVAQHF.

This clonotype was detected ten times or more. The chain joins TRBV14 to TRBJ2-2; D is possibly TRBD2 (5 bases). Per germline, CDR1 SGHDN and CDR2 FVKESK. CDR3 length equals 14 residues. With 4 bases removed from V and 6 bases from J, the gap between germline ends came to 12 bases. This CDR3 is CASSPGRGAGELFF. The CDR3 bases are TGTGCCAGCAGCCCGGGTCGGGGAGCCGGGGAGCTGTTTTTT.

The sample holds many counts of this clonotype. This chain uses TRBV4-2 with TRBJ2-3; tentatively, D is TRBD1 or TRBD2 (5 bases each). CDR3 length: 16 amino acids. Germline V CDR1 and CDR2: LGHNA, YNFKEQ. The V end was cut by 1 base, the J end by 2 bases, with 13 bases between. The CDR3 DNA sequence: TGTGCCAGCAGCCAAGGAAACGGGGCAACCACAGATACGCAGTATTTT. Residues: CASSQGNGATTDTQYF.

This clonotype was seen a few times. The chain joins TRBV28 to TRBJ1-5; weak D call: TRBD1 (5 bases). V shed 4 bases and J shed 7 bases, with 11 bases lying between them. CDR1 is MDHEN and CDR2 is SYDVKM in the germline V gene. The CDR3 is made up of 13 amino acids. The CDR3 sequence: CASSSLKGQPQHF. In DNA, the CDR3 is TGTGCCAGCAGTTCCCTCAAGGGGCAGCCCCAGCATTTT.

The chain carries TRBV27 and TRBJ2-3; 15 bases are shared with TRBD2. Germline CDR1 is MNHEY and CDR2 is SMNVEV (reference sequence). The V segment lost 10 bases and the J segment 7 bases; nucleotides outside the gene matches: 6. The CDR3 has 14 residues. Here the CDR3 reads CATGLAGGRNTQYF. CDR3 bases: TGTGCCACGGGACTAGCGGGGGGTAGGAATACGCAGTATTTT.

This clonotype came up many times. Written as DNA, the CDR3 is TGTGCCAGCAGTTTAACGGCGCGTGGGACAGGGCGGTACACCGGGGAGCTGTTTTTT. This translates into CASSLTARGTGRYTGELFF. The chain employs TRBV28 and TRBJ2-2; 9 bases map to TRBD1. J gave up 3 bases and V 2 bases, and 13 bases lay outside the gene matches. Germline loops: CDR1 MDHEN, CDR2 SYDVKM. The CDR3 runs to 19 residues.

This clonotype was counted ten times or more. V and J are TRBV5-1 and TRBJ2-5, with D unresolved. The germline V gene has CDR1 SGHRS and CDR2 YFSETQ. V was pared by 0 bases and J by 5 bases, with 11 bases between. This CDR3 region has 14 residues. This CDR3 is CASSLGLLRETQYF. Written as DNA, the CDR3 is TGCGCCAGCAGCTTGGGGCTCCTCAGGGAGACCCAGTACTTC.

Written as DNA, the CDR3 is TGTGCCAGCAGCTACACAGAGAGTCAGCCCCAGCATTTT. Translating it yields CASSYTESQPQHF. The chain has TRBV7-2 and TRBJ1-5; no definite D call. Germline V lookup: CDR1 SGHTA, CDR2 FQGNSA. The germline V and J ends were trimmed by 4 bases and 6 bases, with 10 bases remaining between them. CDR3 length equals 13 residues. The whole variable domain, filled in from reference TRBV7-2 and TRBJ1-5, reads GAGVSQSPSNKVTEKGKDVELRCDPISGHTALYWYRQSLGQGLEFLIYFQGNSAPDKSGLPSDRFSAERTGGSVSTLTIQRTQQEDSAVYLCASSYTESQPQHFGDGTRLSIL.

This clonotype was recorded many times. This sequence joins TRBV15 and TRBJ2-1; D perhaps matches TRBD2 (6 bases). This CDR3 has 15 amino acids. The germline V gene encodes CDR1 LNHNV and CDR2 YYDKDF (reference sequence). V lost 6 bases to trimming and J lost 0 bases, with 12 bases between them. DNA of the CDR3: TGTGCCACCAGGATGCTTAGCGGCTCCTACAATGAGCAGTTCTTC. It yields the protein CATRMLSGSYNEQFF.